Listed here are 5 T cell receptor beta chains from one sample, sequenced in a study of control samples from healthy donors and cancer patients. TCRdb's copy holds only in-frame clones and misses some; the assay was immunoSEQ multiplex PCR. In the table there are around 170,000 clones, 88% of which are singletons. The sample comprised blood. These receptors all come from a woman in her 30s in good health.

The genes are TRBV10-2 and TRBJ2-3; 9 nucleotides align to TRBD1. Germline CDR1 is WSHSY and CDR2 is SAAADI. The CDR3 totals 15 residues. With V trimmed by 6 bases and J by 3 bases, 7 bases remained unmatched. The CDR3 DNA sequence: TGCGCCAGCAGCCCAAGGGACAGGGAGACAGATACGCAGTATTTT. Amino acid sequence: CASSPRDRETDTQYF.

CDR3 in DNA: TGTGCCAGCAGTTTAGTGCCAGTTACTAACTATGGCTACACCTTC. This encodes CASSLVPVTNYGYTF. V and J are TRBV28 and TRBJ1-2; D unclear. The CDR3 has 15 residues. Germline V lookup: CDR1 MDHEN, CDR2 SYDVKM. V was cut by 2 bases and J by 0 bases, with 10 bases left in between.

The chain is built from TRBV5-1 and TRBJ1-2, with TRBD1 matching over 12 bases. Germline CDR1 SGHRS, CDR2 YFSETQ. This CDR3 is built from 14 residues. After removal of 4 bases from V and 8 bases from J, the junction contained 6 bases not matched to a gene. The CDR3 DNA follows: TGCGCCAGCAGCGGGACAGGGGGCGGTAAAGGCTACACCTTC. It is translated as CASSGTGGGKGYTF. Complete variable domain (other parts from reference TRBV5-1 and TRBJ1-2): KAGVTQTPRYLIKTRGQQVTLSCSPISGHRSVSWYQQTPGQGLQFLFEYFSETQRNKGNFPGRFSGRQFSNSRSEMNVSTLELGDSALYLCASSGTGGGKGYTFGSGTRLTVV.

The chain recombines TRBV5-1 with TRBJ2-2; 9 positions agree with TRBD2. The trim removed 0 bases at V and 3 bases at J, leaving 0 bases unmatched. Per germline, CDR1 SGHRS and CDR2 YFSETQ. This CDR3 has 15 amino acids. CDR3 sequence (DNA): TGCGCCAGCAGCTTGGGACTAGCGGACACCGGGGAGCTGTTTTTT. Protein sequence: CASSLGLADTGELFF.

This chain links TRBV24-1 with TRBJ2-3, with a weak D call TRBD2 (5 bases). Deletions cut 4 bases from V and 1 base from J, with 23 bases between. The germline V gene has CDR1 KGHDR and CDR2 SFDVKD. The CDR3 is made up of 19 amino acids. The CDR3, as DNA: TGTGCCACCAGTGACCCTCAGTACCGGGCGGGCAGTCGCACAGATACGCAGTATTTT. Amino acid sequence: CATSDPQYRAGSRTDTQYF.